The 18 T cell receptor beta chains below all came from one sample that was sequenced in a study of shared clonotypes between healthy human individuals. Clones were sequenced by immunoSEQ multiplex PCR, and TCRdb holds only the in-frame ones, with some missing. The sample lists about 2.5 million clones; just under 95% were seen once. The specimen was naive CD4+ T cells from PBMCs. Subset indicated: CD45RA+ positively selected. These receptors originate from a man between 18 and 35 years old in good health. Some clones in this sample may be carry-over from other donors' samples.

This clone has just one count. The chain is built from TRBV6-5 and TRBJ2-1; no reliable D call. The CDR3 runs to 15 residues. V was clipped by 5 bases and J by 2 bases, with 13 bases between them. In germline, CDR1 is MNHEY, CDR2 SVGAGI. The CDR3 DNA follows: TGTGCCAGCAGTCCCACTCGTAGTCCCTACAATGAGCAGTTCTTC. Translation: CASSPTRSPYNEQFF.

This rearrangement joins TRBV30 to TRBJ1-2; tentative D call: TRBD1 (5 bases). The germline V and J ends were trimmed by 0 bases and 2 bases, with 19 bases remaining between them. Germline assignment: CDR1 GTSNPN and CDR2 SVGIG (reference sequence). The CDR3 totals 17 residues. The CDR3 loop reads CAWSVSRGPPLNYGYTF. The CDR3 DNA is TGTGCCTGGAGTGTAAGTCGGGGCCCACCTCTAAACTATGGCTACACCTTC.

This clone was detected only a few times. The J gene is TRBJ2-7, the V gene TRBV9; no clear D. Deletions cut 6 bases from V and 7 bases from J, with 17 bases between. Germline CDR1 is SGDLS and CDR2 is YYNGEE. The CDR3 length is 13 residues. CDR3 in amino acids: CASTLDWGGEQYF. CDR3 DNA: TGTGCCAGCACGCTCGACTGGGGTGGGGAGCAGTACTTC.

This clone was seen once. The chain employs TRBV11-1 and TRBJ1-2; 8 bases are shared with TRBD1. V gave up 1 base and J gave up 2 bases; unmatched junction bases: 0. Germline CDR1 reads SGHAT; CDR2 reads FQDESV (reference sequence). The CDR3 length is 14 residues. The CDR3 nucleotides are TGTGCCAGCAGCTTAGGGACAGGGAACTATGGCTACACCTTC. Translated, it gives CASSLGTGNYGYTF. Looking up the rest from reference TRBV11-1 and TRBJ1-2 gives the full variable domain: EAEVAQSPRYKITEKSQAVAFWCDPISGHATLYWYRQILGQGPELLVQFQDESVVDDSQLPKDRFSAERLKGVDSTLKIQPAELGDSAMYLCASSLGTGNYGYTFGSGTRLTVV.

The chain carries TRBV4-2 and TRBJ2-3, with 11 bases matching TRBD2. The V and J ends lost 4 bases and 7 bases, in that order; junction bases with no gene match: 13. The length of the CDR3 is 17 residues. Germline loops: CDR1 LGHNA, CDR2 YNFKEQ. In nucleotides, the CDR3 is TGTGCCAGCAGCCCAAAGGAGATAGCGGGAGGGGCAAATACGCAGTATTTT. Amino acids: CASSPKEIAGGANTQYF.

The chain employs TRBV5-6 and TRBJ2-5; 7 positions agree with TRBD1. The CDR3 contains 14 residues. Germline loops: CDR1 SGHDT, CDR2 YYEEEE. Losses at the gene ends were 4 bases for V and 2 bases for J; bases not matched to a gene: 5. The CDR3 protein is CASSARDSQETQYF. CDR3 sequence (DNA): TGTGCCAGCAGCGCCCGGGACAGTCAAGAGACCCAGTACTTC.

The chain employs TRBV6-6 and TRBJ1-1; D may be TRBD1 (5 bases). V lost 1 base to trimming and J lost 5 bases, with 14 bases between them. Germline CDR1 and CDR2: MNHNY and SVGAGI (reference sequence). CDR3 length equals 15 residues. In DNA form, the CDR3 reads TGTGCCAGCAGTTACTACGGGCCGGGGGAAACTGAAGCTTTCTTT. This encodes CASSYYGPGETEAFF.

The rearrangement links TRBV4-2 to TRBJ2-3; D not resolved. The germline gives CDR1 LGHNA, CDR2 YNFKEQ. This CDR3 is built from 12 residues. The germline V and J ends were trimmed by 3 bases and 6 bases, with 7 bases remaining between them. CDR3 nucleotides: TGTGCCAGCAGCCATTCTGTGGATACGCAGTATTTT. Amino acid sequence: CASSHSVDTQYF.

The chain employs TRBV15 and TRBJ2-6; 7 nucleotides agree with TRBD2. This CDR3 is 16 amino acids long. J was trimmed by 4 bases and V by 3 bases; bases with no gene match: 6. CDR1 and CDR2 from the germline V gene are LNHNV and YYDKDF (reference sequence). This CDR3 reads CATSRWGGSGANVLTF. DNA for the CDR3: TGTGCCACCAGCAGGTGGGGGGGATCAGGGGCCAACGTCCTGACTTTC.

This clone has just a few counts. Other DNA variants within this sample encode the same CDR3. CDR3 residues: CASSLDRGSTDTQYF. The CDR3 DNA follows: TGCGCCAGCAGCTTGGACAGGGGAAGCACAGATACGCAGTATTTT. The rearrangement joins TRBV5-1 to TRBJ2-3; 7 nucleotides align to TRBD1. The trim removed 0 bases at V and 0 bases at J, leaving 1 base unmatched. The CDR3 is 15 residues long. The V gene's germline CDR1 is SGHRS and CDR2 YFSETQ.

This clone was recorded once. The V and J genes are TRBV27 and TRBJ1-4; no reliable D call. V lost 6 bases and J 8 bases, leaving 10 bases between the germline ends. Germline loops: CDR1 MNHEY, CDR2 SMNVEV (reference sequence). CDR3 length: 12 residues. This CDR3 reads CASSALGEKLFF. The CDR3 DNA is TGTGCCAGCAGCGCGCTCGGGGAAAAACTGTTTTTT.

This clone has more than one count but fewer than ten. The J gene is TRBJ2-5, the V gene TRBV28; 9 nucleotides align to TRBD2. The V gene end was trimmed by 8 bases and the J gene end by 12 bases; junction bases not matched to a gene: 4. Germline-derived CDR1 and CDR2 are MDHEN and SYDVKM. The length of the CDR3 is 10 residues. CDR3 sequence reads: CASGLAGKYF. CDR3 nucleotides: TGTGCCAGCGGGCTAGCGGGGAAGTACTTC.

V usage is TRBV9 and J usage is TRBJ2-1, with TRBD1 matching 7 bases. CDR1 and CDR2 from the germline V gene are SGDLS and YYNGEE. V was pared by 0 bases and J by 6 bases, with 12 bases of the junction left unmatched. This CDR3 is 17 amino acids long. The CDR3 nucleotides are TGTGCCAGCAGCGTAGAAGGGAGACAGGGTGGTATCAATGAGCAGTTCTTC. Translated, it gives CASSVEGRQGGINEQFF.

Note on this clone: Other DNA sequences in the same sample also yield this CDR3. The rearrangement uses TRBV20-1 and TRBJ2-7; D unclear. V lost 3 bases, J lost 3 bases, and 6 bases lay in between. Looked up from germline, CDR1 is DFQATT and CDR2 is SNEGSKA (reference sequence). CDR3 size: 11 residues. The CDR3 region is CSASRLYEQYF. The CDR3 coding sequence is TGCAGTGCTAGTAGGCTCTACGAGCAGTACTTC.

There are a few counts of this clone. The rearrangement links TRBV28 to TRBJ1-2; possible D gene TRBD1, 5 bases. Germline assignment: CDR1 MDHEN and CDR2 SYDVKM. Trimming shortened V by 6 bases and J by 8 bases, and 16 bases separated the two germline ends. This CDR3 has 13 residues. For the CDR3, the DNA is TGTGCCAGCAGGAGTGCAGGGATTTCCGGCTACACCTTC. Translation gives CASRSAGISGYTF.

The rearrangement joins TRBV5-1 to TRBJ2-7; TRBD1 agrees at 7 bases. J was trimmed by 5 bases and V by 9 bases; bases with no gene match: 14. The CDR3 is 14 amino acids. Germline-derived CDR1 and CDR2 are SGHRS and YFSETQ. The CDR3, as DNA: TGCGCCACCCACAGGGGCCCTTTATCCGACGAGCAGTACTTC. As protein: CATHRGPLSDEQYF.

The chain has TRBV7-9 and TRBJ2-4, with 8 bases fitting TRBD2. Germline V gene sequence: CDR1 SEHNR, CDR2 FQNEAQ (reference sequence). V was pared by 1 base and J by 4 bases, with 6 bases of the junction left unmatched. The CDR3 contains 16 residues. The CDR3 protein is CASSLEGSGRKNIQYF. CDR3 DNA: TGTGCCAGCAGCTTAGAGGGGAGCGGGAGAAAAAACATTCAGTACTTC.

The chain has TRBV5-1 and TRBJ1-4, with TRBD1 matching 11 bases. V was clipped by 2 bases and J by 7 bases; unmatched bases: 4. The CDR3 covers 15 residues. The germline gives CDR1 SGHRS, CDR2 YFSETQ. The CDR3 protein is CASSLLGTGGEKLFF. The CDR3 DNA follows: TGCGCCAGCAGCTTACTCGGGACAGGGGGTGAAAAACTGTTTTTT. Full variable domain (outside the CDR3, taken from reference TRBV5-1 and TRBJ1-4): KAGVTQTPRYLIKTRGQQVTLSCSPISGHRSVSWYQQTPGQGLQFLFEYFSETQRNKGNFPGRFSGRQFSNSRSEMNVSTLELGDSALYLCASSLLGTGGEKLFFGSGTQLSVL.